Listed below are T cell receptor beta chains from one sample, sequenced in a study of blood T cells in healthy people across ages. TCRdb called the 5' RACE reads again in MiXCR, with one record for every CDR3 protein. Altogether around 1,900,000 distinct CDR3 sequences are present, 35% to 50% being singletons, with the ten largest covering under 30%. The sample comprised blood. These receptors came from a human donor in good health. Both conserved end residues are part of each CDR3. The D gene is left open where the match is weak. Rows may omit the clone size; those that give it use once, few, many or a size class.

CDR3: CASRQDLSRGEKLFF
DNA: TGTGCCAGCAGACAAGACTTATCCCGAGGTGAAAAACTGTTTTTT
D: -
size: -
J: TRBJ1-4
V: TRBV6-6

CDR3: CASSEGTKNGYTF
DNA: TGTGCCAGCAGTGAAGGGACGAAAAATGGCTACACCTTC
D: -
size: few
J: TRBJ1-2
V: TRBV6-1

CDR3: CATSRDNGVWTQFF
DNA: TGTGCCACCAGCAGAGATAATGGCGTTTGGACCCAGTTCTTC
D: -
size: few
J: TRBJ2-1
V: TRBV15

CDR3: CATSDSLFRGGQPQHF
DNA: TGTGCCACCAGTGACTCCCTTTTTAGGGGAGGGCAGCCCCAGCATTTT
D: -
size: -
J: TRBJ1-5
V: TRBV24-1

CDR3: CSARVAGSTDTQYF
DNA: TGCAGTGCCAGAGTGGCGGGGAGCACAGATACGCAGTATTTT
D: -
size: many
J: TRBJ2-3
V: TRBV20-1

CDR3: CASSLLAQGSHEQYF
DNA: TGTGCCAGCAGCTTATTGGCGCAGGGGAGCCACGAGCAGTACTTC
D: -
size: few
J: TRBJ2-7
V: TRBV7-2

CDR3: CASSLTGTGGTNTEAFF
DNA: TGTGCCAGCAGTTTGACCGGGACAGGGGGGACCAACACTGAAGCTTTCTTT
D: TRBD1
size: -
J: TRBJ1-1
V: TRBV28

CDR3: CASSIIEGRAEAFF
DNA: TGTGCCAGCAGCATAATTGAGGGCAGGGCTGAAGCTTTCTTT
D: -
size: many
J: TRBJ1-1
V: TRBV7-9

CDR3: CSATQGYEQYF
DNA: TGCAGTGCTACCCAGGGCTACGAGCAGTACTTC
D: -
size: few
J: TRBJ2-7
V: TRBV20-1

CDR3: CASSFRQVETQYF
DNA: TGTGCCAGTAGTTTCCGACAGGTCGAGACCCAGTACTTC
D: -
size: few
J: TRBJ2-5
V: TRBV6-6

CDR3: CAISEQNDQGQYF
DNA: TGTGCCATCAGTGAGCAAAACGATCAAGGGCAGTACTTC
D: -
size: -
J: TRBJ2-7
V: TRBV10-3

CDR3: CASSYGRTNTEAFF
DNA: TGTGCCAGCAGTTACGGCAGGACGAACACTGAAGCTTTCTTT
D: -
size: -
J: TRBJ1-1
V: TRBV6-5

CDR3: CASSQALPRTGRAYEQYF
DNA: TGCGCCAGCAGCCAAGCCCTTCCCCGGACAGGGCGGGCCTACGAGCAGTACTTC
D: TRBD1
size: -
J: TRBJ2-7
V: TRBV4-3

CDR3: CASSITGGNTDTQYF
DNA: TGTGCCAGTAGTATCACAGGGGGAAACACAGATACGCAGTATTTT
D: TRBD1
size: -
J: TRBJ2-3
V: TRBV19

CDR3: CATLGQGLTYEQYF
DNA: TGTGCCACCTTAGGACAAGGATTAACCTACGAGCAGTACTTC
D: -
size: -
J: TRBJ2-7
V: TRBV28

CDR3: CVSSLARGVEQFF
DNA: TGTGTCAGCAGTTTAGCCCGAGGGGTCGAGCAGTTCTTC
D: -
size: -
J: TRBJ2-1
V: TRBV28

CDR3: CASSLGRDPGGKGTQYF
DNA: TGTGCCAGCAGTTTAGGACGGGATCCGGGGGGTAAAGGGACCCAGTACTTC
D: TRBD2
size: -
J: TRBJ2-5
V: TRBV28

CDR3: CASSLEQETDYGYTF
DNA: TGTGCCAGCAGCTTGGAACAGGAAACAGACTATGGCTACACCTTC
D: -
size: -
J: TRBJ1-2
V: TRBV5-6

CDR3: CASSPGSQVGEQFF
DNA: TGTGCCAGCAGTCCCGGGTCCCAAGTTGGTGAGCAGTTCTTC
D: -
size: -
J: TRBJ2-1
V: TRBV6-7

CDR3: CATGVLDRFNQPQHF
DNA: TGTGCCACCGGCGTCTTGGACAGATTCAATCAGCCCCAGCATTTT
D: -
size: -
J: TRBJ1-5
V: TRBV27

CDR3: CASSQDGETMNGYTF
DNA: TGCGCCAGCAGCCAAGACGGGGAGACAATGAATGGCTACACCTTC
D: -
size: few
J: TRBJ1-2
V: TRBV4-3

CDR3: CSVRGRVVTEAFF
DNA: TGCAGTGTTAGAGGCAGGGTGGTCACTGAAGCTTTCTTT
D: -
size: -
J: TRBJ1-1
V: TRBV20-1

CDR3: CASSSTSGNTDTQYF
DNA: TGTGCCAGCAGCTCAACTAGCGGGAACACAGATACGCAGTATTTT
D: TRBD2
size: -
J: TRBJ2-3
V: TRBV3-1

CDR3: CASRQTSGVTGELFF
DNA: TGTGCCAGCAGGCAGACTAGCGGTGTTACCGGGGAGCTGTTTTTT
D: TRBD2
size: -
J: TRBJ2-2
V: TRBV2

CDR3: CASSQETRVDIQYF
DNA: TGCGCCAGCAGCCAAGAAACTAGAGTGGACATTCAGTACTTC
D: -
size: -
J: TRBJ2-4
V: TRBV4-3

CDR3: CASSFPSAGTDTQYF
DNA: TGTGCCAGCAGTTTTCCATCCGCCGGCACAGATACGCAGTATTTT
D: -
size: -
J: TRBJ2-3
V: TRBV13

CDR3: CSAAGRRDNEIYEQYF
DNA: TGCAGTGCTGCCGGCCGCAGGGACAATGAGATCTACGAGCAGTACTTC
D: -
size: -
J: TRBJ2-7
V: TRBV20-1

CDR3: CSASGDRKNQPQHF
DNA: TGCAGTGCTAGTGGGGACAGAAAAAATCAGCCCCAGCATTTT
D: TRBD1
size: few
J: TRBJ1-5
V: TRBV20-1

CDR3: CASSPPSRITQYF
DNA: TGTGCCAGCTCACCACCCTCCAGGATCACGCAGTATTTT
D: -
size: -
J: TRBJ2-3
V: TRBV18

CDR3: CASSQELMAAYGYTF
DNA: TGCGCCAGCAGCCAAGAACTAATGGCGGCCTATGGCTACACCTTC
D: -
size: -
J: TRBJ1-2
V: TRBV4-1

CDR3: CASSQGGGLTYNEQFF
DNA: TGTGCCAGCAGCCAAGGTGGCGGGCTTACCTACAATGAGCAGTTCTTC
D: -
size: -
J: TRBJ2-1
V: TRBV3-1

CDR3: CASRHSNGFNYGYTF
DNA: TGTGCCAGCAGACACTCTAACGGGTTTAACTATGGCTACACCTTC
D: -
size: -
J: TRBJ1-2
V: TRBV2

CDR3: CGVATSGVTDTQYF
DNA: TGCGGCGTAGCAACTAGCGGGGTCACAGATACGCAGTATTTT
D: TRBD2
size: -
J: TRBJ2-3
V: TRBV29-1

CDR3: CASSLGLTVADTQYF
DNA: TGTGCCAGCAGCTTGGGTCTTACGGTCGCAGATACGCAGTATTTT
D: -
size: few
J: TRBJ2-3
V: TRBV5-5

CDR3: CASSRDWEETQYF
DNA: TGTGCCAGCAGCCGGGACTGGGAAGAGACCCAGTACTTC
D: -
size: -
J: TRBJ2-5
V: TRBV7-2